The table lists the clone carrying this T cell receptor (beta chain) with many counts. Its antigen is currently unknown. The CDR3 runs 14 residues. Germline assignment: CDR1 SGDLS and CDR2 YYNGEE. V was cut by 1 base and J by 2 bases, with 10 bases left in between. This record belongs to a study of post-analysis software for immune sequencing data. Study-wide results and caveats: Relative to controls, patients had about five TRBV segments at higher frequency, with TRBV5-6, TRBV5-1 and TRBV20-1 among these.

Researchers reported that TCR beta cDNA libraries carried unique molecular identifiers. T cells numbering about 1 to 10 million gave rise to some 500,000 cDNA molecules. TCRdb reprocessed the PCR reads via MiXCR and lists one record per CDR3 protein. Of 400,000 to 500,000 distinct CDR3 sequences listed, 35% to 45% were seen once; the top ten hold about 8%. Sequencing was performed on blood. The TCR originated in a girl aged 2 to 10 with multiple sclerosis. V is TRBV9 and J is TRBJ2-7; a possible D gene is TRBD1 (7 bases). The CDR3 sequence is CASSVQGGPYEQYF. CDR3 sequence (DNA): TGTGCCAGCAGCGTACAGGGGGGCCCCTACGAGCAGTACTTC.